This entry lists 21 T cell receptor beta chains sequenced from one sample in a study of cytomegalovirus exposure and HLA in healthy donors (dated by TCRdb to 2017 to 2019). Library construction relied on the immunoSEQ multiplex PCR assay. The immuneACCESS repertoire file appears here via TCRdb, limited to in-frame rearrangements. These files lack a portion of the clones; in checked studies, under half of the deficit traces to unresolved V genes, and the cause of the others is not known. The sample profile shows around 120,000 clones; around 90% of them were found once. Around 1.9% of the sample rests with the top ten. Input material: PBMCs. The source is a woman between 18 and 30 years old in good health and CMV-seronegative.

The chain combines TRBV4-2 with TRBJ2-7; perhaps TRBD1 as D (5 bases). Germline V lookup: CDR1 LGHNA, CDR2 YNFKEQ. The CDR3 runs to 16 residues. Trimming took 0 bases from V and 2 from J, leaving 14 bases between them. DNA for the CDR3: TGTGCCAGCAGCCAAGAAACAGGCGCTGTGACCTACGAGCAGTACTTC. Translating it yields CASSQETGAVTYEQYF.

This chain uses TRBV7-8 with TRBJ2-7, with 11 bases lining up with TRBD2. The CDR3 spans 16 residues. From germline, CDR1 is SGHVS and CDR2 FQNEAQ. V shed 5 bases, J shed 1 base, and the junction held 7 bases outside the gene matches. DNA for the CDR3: TGTGCCAGCAGCCCACGACTAGCGGGAAGTTCCTACGAGCAGTACTTC. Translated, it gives CASSPRLAGSSYEQYF.

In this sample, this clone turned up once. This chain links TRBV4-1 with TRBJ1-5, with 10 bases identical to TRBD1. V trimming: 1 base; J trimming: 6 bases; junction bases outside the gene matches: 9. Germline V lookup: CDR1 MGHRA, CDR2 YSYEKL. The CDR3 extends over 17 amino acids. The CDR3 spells CASSQGPRQGAGQPQHF. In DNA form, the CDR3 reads TGCGCCAGCAGCCAAGGCCCCCGACAGGGGGCGGGTCAGCCCCAGCATTTT.

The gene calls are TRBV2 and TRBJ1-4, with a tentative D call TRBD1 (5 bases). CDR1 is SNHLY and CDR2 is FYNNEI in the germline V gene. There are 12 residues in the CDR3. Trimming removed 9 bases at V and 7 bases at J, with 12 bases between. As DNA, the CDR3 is TGTGCCAGTAGGTGGAGGGGTGAAAAACTGTTTTTT. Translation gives CASRWRGEKLFF.

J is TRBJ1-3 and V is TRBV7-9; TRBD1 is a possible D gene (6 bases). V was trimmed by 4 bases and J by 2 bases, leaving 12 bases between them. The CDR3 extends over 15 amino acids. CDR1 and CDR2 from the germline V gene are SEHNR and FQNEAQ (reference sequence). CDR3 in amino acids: CASSSRQEPGNTIYF. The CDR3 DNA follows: TGTGCCAGCAGCTCCCGACAGGAGCCTGGAAACACCATATATTTT.

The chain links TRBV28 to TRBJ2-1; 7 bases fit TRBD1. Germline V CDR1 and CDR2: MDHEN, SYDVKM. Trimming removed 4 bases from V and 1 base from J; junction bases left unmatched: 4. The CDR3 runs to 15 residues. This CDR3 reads CASSSPGQSYNEQFF. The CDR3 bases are TGTGCCAGCAGTTCGCCGGGACAGTCCTACAATGAGCAGTTCTTC.

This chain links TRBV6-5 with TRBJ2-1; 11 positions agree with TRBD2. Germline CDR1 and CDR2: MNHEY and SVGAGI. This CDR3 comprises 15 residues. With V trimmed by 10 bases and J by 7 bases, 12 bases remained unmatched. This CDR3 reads CATGGSGRAGNEQFF. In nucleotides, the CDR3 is TGTGCCACGGGGGGTAGCGGGAGGGCCGGGAATGAGCAGTTCTTC.

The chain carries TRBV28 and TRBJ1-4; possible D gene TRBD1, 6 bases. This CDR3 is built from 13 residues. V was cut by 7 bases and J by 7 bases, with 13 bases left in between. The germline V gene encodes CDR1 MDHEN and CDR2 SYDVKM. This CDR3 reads CASNRAPGEKLFF. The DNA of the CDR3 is TGTGCCAGCAACAGGGCTCCAGGTGAAAAACTGTTTTTT.

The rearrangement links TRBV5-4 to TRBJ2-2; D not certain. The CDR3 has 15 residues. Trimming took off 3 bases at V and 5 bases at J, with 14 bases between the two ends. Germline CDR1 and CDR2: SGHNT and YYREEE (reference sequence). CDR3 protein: CASSSQSLQTGELFF. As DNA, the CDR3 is TGTGCCAGCAGCTCACAGTCCCTCCAGACCGGGGAGCTGTTTTTT.

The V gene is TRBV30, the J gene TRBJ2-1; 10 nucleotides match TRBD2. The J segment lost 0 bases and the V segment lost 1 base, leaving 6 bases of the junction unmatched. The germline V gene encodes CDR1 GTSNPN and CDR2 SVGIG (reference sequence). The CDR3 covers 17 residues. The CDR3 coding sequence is TGTGCCTGGAGTGAACCCCCTAGCGGGAGCTCCTACAATGAGCAGTTCTTC. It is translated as CAWSEPPSGSSYNEQFF.

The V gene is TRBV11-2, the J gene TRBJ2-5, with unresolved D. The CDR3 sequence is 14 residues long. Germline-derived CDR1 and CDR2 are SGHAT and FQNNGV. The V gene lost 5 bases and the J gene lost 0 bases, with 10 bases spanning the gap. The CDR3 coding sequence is TGTGCCAGCAGCGAAGGAGTCTACCAAGAGACCCAGTACTTC. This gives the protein CASSEGVYQETQYF. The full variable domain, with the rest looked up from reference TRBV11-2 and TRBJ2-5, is EAGVAQSPRYKIIEKRQSVAFWCNPISGHATLYWYQQILGQGPKLLIQFQNNGVVDDSQLPKDRFSAERLKGVDSTLKIQPAKLEDSAVYLCASSEGVYQETQYFGPGTRLLVL.

CDR3 DNA sequence: TGTGCCAGCAGCTTTTTAGTGGCAGGGGCGTCCGAGCAGTACTTC. It encodes CASSFLVAGASEQYF. This sequence joins TRBV5-8 and TRBJ2-7, with a weak D call TRBD1 (6 bases). The CDR3 is 15 residues long. V was trimmed by 2 bases and J by 6 bases, leaving 18 bases between them. Per the germline V gene, CDR1 is SGHTS and CDR2 is YDEGEE.

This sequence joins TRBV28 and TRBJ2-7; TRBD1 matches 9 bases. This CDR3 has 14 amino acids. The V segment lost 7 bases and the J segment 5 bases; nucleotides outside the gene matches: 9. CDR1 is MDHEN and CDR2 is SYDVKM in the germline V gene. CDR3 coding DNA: TGTGCCAGCACCCAAGGGGACAGGGTAAACGAGCAGTACTTC. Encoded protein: CASTQGDRVNEQYF.

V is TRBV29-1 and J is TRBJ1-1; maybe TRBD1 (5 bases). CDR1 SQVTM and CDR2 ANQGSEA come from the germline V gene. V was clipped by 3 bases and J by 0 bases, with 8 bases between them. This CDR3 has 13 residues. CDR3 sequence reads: CSVDGGMNTEAFF. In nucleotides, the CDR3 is TGCAGCGTTGATGGGGGGATGAACACTGAAGCTTTCTTT. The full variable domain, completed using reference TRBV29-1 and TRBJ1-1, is SAVISQKPSRDICQRGTSLTIQCQVDSQVTMMFWYRQQPGQSLTLIATANQGSEATYESGFVIDKFPISRPNLTFSTLTVSNMSPEDSSIYLCSVDGGMNTEAFFGQGTRLTVV.

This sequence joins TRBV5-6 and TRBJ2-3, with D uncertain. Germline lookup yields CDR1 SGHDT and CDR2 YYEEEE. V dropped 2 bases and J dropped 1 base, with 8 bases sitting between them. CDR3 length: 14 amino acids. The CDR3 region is CASSFRGGTDTQYF. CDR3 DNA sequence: TGTGCCAGCAGCTTCAGAGGAGGCACAGATACGCAGTATTTT.

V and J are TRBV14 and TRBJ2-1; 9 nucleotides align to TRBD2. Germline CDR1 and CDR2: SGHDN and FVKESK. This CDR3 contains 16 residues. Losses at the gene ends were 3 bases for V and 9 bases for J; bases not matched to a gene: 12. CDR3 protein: CASSQVAGGPLGEQFF. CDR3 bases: TGTGCCAGCAGCCAGGTGGCGGGGGGGCCTCTCGGTGAGCAGTTCTTC.

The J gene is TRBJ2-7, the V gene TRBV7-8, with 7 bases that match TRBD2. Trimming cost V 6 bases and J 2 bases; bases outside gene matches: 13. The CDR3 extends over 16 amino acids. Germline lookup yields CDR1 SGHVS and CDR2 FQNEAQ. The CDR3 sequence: CASRKNVWGGAYEQYF. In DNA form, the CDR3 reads TGTGCCAGCAGGAAGAACGTGTGGGGGGGAGCCTACGAGCAGTACTTC.

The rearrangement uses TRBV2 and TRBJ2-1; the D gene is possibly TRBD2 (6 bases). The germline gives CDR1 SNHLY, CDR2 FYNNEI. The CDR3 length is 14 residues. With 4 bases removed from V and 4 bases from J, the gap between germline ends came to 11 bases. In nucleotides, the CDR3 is TGTGCCAGCAGTGTCTTGACTAGTTACAATGAGCAGTTCTTC. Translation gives CASSVLTSYNEQFF.

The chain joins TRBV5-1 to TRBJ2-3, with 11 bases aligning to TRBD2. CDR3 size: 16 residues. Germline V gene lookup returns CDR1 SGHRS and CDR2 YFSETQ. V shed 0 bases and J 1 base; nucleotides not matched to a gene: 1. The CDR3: CASSLGGLAGTDTQYF. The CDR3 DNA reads TGCGCCAGCAGCTTGGGGGGACTAGCGGGCACAGATACGCAGTATTTT.

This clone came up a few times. The CDR3, as DNA: TGTGCCAGCAGCCCTCCAGGCCAAGAGACCCAGTACTTC. Its translation: CASSPPGQETQYF. The chain is built from TRBV5-4 and TRBJ2-5; D uncertain. The CDR3 sequence is 13 residues long. CDR1 and CDR2 (germline): SGHNT, YYREEE (reference sequence). Trimming pared 4 bases from V and 1 base from J, leaving 8 bases between.

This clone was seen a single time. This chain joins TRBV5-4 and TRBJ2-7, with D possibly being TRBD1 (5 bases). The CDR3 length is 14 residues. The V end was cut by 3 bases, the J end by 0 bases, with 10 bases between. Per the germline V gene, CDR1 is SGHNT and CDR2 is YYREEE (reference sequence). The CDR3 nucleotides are TGTGCCAGCAGCTCCCAGACAGACTCCTACGAGCAGTACTTC. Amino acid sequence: CASSSQTDSYEQYF.